This T cell receptor beta chain was sequenced in a study of cytomegalovirus exposure and HLA in healthy donors. On the study more broadly: From donors who were HLA-typed, an early data release held 75 million to 85 million unique TCRs. Study-level results: A later analysis linked some 17,000 TCR beta sequences to HLA alleles at 0.05 false discovery rate. A later analysis found most CMV-associated TCR beta chains apparently HLA-restricted. 150 or so TCR beta chains were listed as cytomegalovirus-associated.

This clone appeared a few times. Its antigen is unknown. In the PCR, 60 Vbeta and 13 Jbeta primers were used. Sequenced by immunoSEQ multiplex PCR; TCRdb stores in-frame clones only, minus some. Among 150,000 to 200,000 clones listed, 75% were seen once. In germline, CDR1 is SGHRS, CDR2 YFSETQ. The CDR3 is 15 residues long. Trimming left V 3 bases short and J 5 bases short, with 14 bases between. This receptor was identified in a woman aged 45-65 years in good health and CMV-seropositive. The sequenced material came from PBMCs. The rearrangement joins TRBV5-1 to TRBJ2-2, with D maybe TRBD2 (5 bases). CDR3 nucleotide sequence: TGCGCCAGCAGCTCGGACCCTGGAGGAACCGGGGAGCTGTTTTTT. This encodes CASSSDPGGTGELFF.